The clone carrying this T cell receptor beta chain was seen a few times. TCR alpha and beta CDR3 regions were amplified from RNA using iRepertoire nested multiplex PCR. TCRdb recomputed calls from the multiplex PCR reads with MiXCR, one row per CDR3 protein. The table includes about 89,000 distinct CDR3 sequences, about 25% detected once. The data were taken from a study of glioma-infiltrating T cells. The TCR sequence derives from a human donor with low-grade glioma or glioblastoma, undergoing nonglioma brain surgery, or in good health (not recorded which). The specimen was glioma tissue, nonneoplastic brain tissue, or PBMCs (not recorded which).

CDR3 protein: CASSVDRGPQETQYF. CDR3 sequence (DNA): TGTGCCAGCAGTGTGGACAGGGGGCCCCAAGAGACCCAGTACTTC. The chain has TRBV2 and TRBJ2-5, with TRBD1 matching 11 bases. Looked up from germline, CDR1 is SNHLY and CDR2 is FYNNEI. The length of the CDR3 is 15 residues. V was clipped by 4 bases and J by 1 base; unmatched bases: 2.